Many counts were recorded for the clone carrying this TCR beta chain. Molecular barcoded adaptors covering alpha/delta and beta/gamma chains were used on roughly 370 ng RNA. TCRdb ran MiXCR on the reads and lists one entry per CDR3 protein. Of 20,000 to 25,000 distinct CDR3 sequences listed, roughly 13% were seen once; the top ten hold about 70%. The data belong to a study of read filtering for tumor transcriptome and immune sequencing. Whole-study context: Patients were approximately 17 male and some 15 female, mean age roughly 70 years, range about 47 to 85. Whole-transcriptome libraries were prepared after DNase treatment.

V dropped 5 bases and J dropped 1; count of bases not matched to a gene: 4. Germline V gene lookup returns CDR1 SGHTA and CDR2 FQGNSA. The CDR3 is made up of 15 amino acids. The sample taken for sequencing was a population of CD138-negative cells sorted from bone marrow. The genes are TRBV7-2 and TRBJ2-1; 8 nucleotides align to TRBD2. This TCR came from a donor at least 40 years old with multiple myeloma. Written as DNA, the CDR3 is TGTGCCAGCAGCCGTGGCGGGAGGTCCTACAATGAGCAGTTCTTC. It specifies CASSRGGRSYNEQFF. The full variable domain, completed using reference TRBV7-2 and TRBJ2-1, is GAGVSQSPSNKVTEKGKDVELRCDPISGHTALYWYRQSLGQGLEFLIYFQGNSAPDKSGLPSDRFSAERTGGSVSTLTIQRTQQEDSAVYLCASSRGGRSYNEQFFGPGTRLTVL.